This T cell receptor (beta chain) was retrieved from a study of blood T cell repertoires in COVID-19. Study in general: There were acute and convalescent COVID-19 samples, and they came from the United States, Italy and Spain. T cells, B-cell-depleted T cells, or PBMCs provided the cDNA or gDNA that served as material.

Original processing methods: From reference gene primer amplification, estimates of nucleated cell counts were derived. Sequenced by immunoSEQ multiplex PCR; TCRdb stores in-frame clones only, minus some. The V and J calls and clone size come from that table; D and trimming were worked out from the DNA. The sample consists of 250,000 to 300,000 clones, about 89% of them appearing once. Trimming shortened V by 3 bases and J by 6 bases, and 18 bases separated the two germline ends. Germline CDR1 is MGHRA and CDR2 is YSYEKL. CDR3 size: 16 residues. The specimen sequenced was peripheral blood. V usage is TRBV4-1 and J usage is TRBJ1-5, with D maybe TRBD1 (5 bases). This receptor was taken from a woman aged 55-70 years with acute or convalescent COVID-19. The CDR3 reads CASSHAVSGRGQPQHF. The CDR3 region has the DNA TGCGCCAGCAGCCATGCCGTCTCAGGGAGGGGTCAGCCCCAGCATTTT.